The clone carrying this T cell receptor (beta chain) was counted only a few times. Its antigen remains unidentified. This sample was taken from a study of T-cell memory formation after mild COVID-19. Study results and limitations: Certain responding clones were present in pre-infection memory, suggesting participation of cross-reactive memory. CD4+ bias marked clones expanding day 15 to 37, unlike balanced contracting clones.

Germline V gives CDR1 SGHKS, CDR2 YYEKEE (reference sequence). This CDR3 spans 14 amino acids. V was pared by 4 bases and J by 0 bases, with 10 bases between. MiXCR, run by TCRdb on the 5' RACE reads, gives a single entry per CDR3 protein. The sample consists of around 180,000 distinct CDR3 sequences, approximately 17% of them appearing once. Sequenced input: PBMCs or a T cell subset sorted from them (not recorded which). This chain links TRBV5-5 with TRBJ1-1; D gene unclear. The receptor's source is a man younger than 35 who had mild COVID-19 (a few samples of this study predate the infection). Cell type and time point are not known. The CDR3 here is CASSGSALNTEAFF. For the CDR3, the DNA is TGTGCCAGCAGCGGCAGTGCCCTGAACACTGAAGCTTTCTTT.